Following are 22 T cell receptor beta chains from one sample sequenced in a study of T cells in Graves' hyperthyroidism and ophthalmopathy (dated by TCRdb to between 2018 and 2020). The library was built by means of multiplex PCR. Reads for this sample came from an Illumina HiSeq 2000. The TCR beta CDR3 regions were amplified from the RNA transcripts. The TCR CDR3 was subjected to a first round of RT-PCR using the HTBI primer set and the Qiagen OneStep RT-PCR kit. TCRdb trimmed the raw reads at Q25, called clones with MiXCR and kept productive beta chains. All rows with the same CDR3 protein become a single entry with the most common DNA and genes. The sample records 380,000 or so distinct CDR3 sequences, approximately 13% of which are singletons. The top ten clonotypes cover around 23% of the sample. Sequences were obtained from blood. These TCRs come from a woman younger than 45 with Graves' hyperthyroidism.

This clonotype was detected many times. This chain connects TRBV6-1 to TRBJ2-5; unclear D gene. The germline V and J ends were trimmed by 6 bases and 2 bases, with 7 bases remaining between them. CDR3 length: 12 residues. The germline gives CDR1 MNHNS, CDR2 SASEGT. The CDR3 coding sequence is TGTGCCAGCAGCAACCCACAAGAGACCCAGTACTTC. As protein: CASSNPQETQYF.

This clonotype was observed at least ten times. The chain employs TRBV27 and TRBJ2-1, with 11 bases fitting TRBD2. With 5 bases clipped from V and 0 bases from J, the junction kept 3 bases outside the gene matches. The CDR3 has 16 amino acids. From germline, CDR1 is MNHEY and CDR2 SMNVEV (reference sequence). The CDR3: CASSRGLAASYNEQFF. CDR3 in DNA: TGTGCCAGCAGTCGGGGACTAGCGGCCTCCTACAATGAGCAGTTCTTC.

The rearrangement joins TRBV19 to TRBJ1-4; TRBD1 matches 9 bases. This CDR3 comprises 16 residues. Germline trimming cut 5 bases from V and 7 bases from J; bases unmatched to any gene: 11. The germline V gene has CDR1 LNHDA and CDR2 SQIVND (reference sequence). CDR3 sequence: CASSPLSGTGSEKLFF. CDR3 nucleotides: TGTGCCAGTAGTCCTTTATCCGGGACAGGGAGTGAAAAACTGTTTTTT.

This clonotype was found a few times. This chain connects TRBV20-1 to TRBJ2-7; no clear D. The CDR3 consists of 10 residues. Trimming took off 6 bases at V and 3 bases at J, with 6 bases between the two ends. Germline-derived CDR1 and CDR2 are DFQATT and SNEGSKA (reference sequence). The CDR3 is CSAYLYEQYF. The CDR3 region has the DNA TGCAGTGCCTACCTCTACGAGCAGTACTTC.

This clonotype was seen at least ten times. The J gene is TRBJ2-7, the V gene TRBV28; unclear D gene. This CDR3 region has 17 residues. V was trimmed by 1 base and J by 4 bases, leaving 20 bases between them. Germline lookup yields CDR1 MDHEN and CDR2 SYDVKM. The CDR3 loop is CASSLFLQVDPQYEQYF. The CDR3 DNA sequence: TGTGCCAGCAGTTTATTTCTCCAGGTGGATCCGCAATACGAGCAGTACTTC.

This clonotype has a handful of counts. The DNA for the CDR3 is TGCAGTGCTAGGGAGGGACTGGAAAGCACAGATACGCAGTATTTT. This encodes CSAREGLESTDTQYF. The genes are TRBV20-1 and TRBJ2-3; maybe TRBD2 (6 bases). Germline CDR1 DFQATT, CDR2 SNEGSKA (reference sequence). The CDR3 loop spans 15 amino acids. V was shortened by 3 bases and J by 0 bases, with 13 bases between the two germline ends.

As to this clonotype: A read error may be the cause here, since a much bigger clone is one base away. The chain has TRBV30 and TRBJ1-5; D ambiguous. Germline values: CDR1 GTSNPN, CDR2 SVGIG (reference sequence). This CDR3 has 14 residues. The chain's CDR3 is CTWSPGTSNQPQHF. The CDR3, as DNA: TGTACCTGGAGTCCGGGAACTAGCAATCAGCCCCAGCATTTT.

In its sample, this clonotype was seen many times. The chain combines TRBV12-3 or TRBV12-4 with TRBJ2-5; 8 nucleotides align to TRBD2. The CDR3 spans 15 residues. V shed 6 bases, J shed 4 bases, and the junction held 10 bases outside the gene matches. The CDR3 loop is CASSPRTSSRETQYF. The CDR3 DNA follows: TGTGCCAGCAGCCCCCGGACTAGCTCCCGAGAGACCCAGTACTTC.

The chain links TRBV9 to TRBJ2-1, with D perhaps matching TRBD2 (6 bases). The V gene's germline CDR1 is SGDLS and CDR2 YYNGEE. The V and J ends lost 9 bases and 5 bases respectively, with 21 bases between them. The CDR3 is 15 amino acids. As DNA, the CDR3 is TGTGCCAACAACCAGACTAGTGTGAGCCACAATGAGCAGTTCTTC. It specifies CANNQTSVSHNEQFF.

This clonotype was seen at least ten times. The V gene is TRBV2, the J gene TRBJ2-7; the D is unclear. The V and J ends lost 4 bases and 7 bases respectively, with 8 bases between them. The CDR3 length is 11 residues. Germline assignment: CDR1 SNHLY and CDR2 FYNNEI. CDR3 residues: CASSGVREQYF. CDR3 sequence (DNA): TGTGCCAGCAGTGGGGTGCGGGAGCAGTACTTC.

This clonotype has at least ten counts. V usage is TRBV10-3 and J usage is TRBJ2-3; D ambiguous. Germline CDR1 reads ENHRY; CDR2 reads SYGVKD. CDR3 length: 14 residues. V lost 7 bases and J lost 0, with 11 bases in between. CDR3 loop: CAITSKASTDTQYF. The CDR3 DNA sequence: TGTGCCATCACCAGCAAAGCTAGCACAGATACGCAGTATTTT.

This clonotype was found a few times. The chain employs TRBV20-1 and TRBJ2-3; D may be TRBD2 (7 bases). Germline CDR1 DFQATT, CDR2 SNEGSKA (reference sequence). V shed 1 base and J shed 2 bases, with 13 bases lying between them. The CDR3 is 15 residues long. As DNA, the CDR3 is TGCAGTGCTAGAGGTGGCGGGGGCGACACAGATACGCAGTATTTT. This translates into CSARGGGGDTDTQYF.

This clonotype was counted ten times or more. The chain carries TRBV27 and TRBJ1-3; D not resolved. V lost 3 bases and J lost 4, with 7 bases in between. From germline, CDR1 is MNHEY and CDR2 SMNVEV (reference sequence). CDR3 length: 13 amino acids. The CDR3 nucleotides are TGTGCCAGCAGTTTTCGGGAAGGAAACACCATATATTTT. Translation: CASSFREGNTIYF.

The CDR3 DNA reads TGTGCCAGCAGCTTAGATACAGCGGCCGTCTCCGGGGAGCTGTTTTTT. Residues: CASSLDTAAVSGELFF. The V call is TRBV7-9, the J call TRBJ2-2; perhaps TRBD2 as D (5 bases). The CDR3 extends over 16 amino acids. V lost 1 base, J lost 6 bases, and 15 bases lay in between. Germline-derived CDR1 and CDR2 are SEHNR and FQNEAQ (reference sequence).

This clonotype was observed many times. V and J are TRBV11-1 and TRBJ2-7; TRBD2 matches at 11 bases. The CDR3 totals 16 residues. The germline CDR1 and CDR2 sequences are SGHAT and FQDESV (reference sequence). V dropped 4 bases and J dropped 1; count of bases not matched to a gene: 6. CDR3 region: CASSSASGRMSYEQYF. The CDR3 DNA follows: TGTGCCAGCAGCTCGGCTAGCGGGAGGATGTCCTACGAGCAGTACTTC.

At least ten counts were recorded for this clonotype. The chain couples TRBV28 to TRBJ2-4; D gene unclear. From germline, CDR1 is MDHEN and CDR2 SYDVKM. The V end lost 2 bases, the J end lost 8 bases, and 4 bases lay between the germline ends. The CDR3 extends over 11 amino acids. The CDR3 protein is CASSLGDIQYF. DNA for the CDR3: TGTGCCAGCAGTTTAGGGGACATTCAGTACTTC.

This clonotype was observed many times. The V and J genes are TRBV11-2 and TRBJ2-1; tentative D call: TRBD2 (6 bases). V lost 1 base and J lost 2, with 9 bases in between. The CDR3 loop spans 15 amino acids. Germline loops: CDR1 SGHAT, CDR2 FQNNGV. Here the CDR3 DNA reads TGTGCCAGCAGCTTAGTCAGGACTACCTACAATGAGCAGTTCTTC. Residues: CASSLVRTTYNEQFF.

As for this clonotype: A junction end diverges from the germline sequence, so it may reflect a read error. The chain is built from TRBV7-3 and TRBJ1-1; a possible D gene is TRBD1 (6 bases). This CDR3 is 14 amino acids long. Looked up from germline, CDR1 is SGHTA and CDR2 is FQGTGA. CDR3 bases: TGTGCCAGCAGCCCCGCCGGCGGGGGCACTGAAGCTGTCTTT. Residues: CASSPAGGGTEAVF.

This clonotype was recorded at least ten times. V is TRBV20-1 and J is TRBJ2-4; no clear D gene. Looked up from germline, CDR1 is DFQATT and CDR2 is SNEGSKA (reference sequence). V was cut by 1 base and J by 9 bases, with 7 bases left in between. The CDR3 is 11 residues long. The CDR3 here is CSARAAGIQYF. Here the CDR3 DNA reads TGCAGTGCTAGAGCTGCAGGCATTCAGTACTTC.

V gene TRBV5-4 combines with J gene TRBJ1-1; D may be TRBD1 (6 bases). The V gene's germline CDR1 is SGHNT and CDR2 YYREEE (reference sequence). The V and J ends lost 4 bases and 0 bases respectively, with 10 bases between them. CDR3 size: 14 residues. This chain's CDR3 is CASSADSLNTEAFF. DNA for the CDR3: TGTGCCAGCAGCGCGGACAGCTTGAACACTGAAGCTTTCTTT.

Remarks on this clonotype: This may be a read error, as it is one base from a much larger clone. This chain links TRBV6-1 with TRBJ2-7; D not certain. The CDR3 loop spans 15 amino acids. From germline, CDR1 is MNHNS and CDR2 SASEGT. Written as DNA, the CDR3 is TGTGCCAGCAGTCCCCCGGAAAGGTCCTCCCACGAGCAGTACTTC. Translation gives CASSPPERSSHEQYF.

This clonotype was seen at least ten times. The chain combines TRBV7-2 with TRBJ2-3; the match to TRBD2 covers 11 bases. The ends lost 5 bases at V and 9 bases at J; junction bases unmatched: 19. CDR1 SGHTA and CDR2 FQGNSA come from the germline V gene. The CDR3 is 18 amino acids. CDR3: CASSPMTSGTLSVWTQYF. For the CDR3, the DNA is TGTGCCAGCAGCCCCATGACTAGCGGGACTTTAAGCGTCTGGACGCAGTATTTT.